This T cell receptor (beta chain) was observed in a study of blood T cell repertoires in COVID-19. The CDR3 has 16 amino acids. CDR1 is SQVTM and CDR2 is ANQGSEA in the germline V gene. Trimming at V came to 3 bases and at J to 3 bases, leaving 10 bases not matched to a gene. Sequencing was performed with immunoSEQ multiplex PCR; in TCRdb, only in-frame clones are kept and a portion is missing. The table lists about 150,000 clones, roughly 84% of them singletons. V usage is TRBV29-1 and J usage is TRBJ2-7; 11 bases fit TRBD2. This clonotype was sampled from a woman aged 45 to 65 who had been exposed to COVID-19. Sequenced material: PBMCs or T cells enriched from blood (not recorded which). CDR3 sequence: CSVEGLGTSGDYEQYF. The CDR3, as DNA: TGCAGCGTTGAGGGACTAGGGACTAGCGGCGACTACGAGCAGTACTTC.